Below are 22 T cell receptor beta chains sequenced from a single sample in a study of blood T cell repertoires in COVID-19. The data were produced by immunoSEQ multiplex PCR, yet TCRdb's version contains in-frame clones alone and is incomplete. This table holds 200,000 or so clones, about 88% found once. Sequences were obtained from peripheral blood. These receptors were taken from a man aged 35 to 55 with active or convalescent COVID-19.

This clone was picked up one time. V is TRBV5-4 and J is TRBJ2-1, with TRBD2 as a possible D gene (6 bases). The CDR3 totals 15 residues. The V and J ends lost 0 bases and 0 bases respectively, with 7 bases between them. The germline V gene encodes CDR1 SGHNT and CDR2 YYREEE (reference sequence). The CDR3 region is CASSLGGDSYNEQFF. The CDR3 nucleotides are TGTGCCAGCAGCTTGGGCGGGGACTCCTACAATGAGCAGTTCTTC.

This chain uses TRBV5-1 with TRBJ1-2; 9 bases map to TRBD1. The V gene's germline CDR1 is SGHRS and CDR2 YFSETQ. Trimming took 4 bases from V and 8 from J; bases not matched to a gene: 15. This CDR3 spans 16 amino acids. The CDR3 nucleotides read TGCGCCAGCAGCCCCGGGACAGGGAGGACCTTAGAGGGCTACACCTTC. Protein: CASSPGTGRTLEGYTF.

This chain joins TRBV14 and TRBJ1-5; possibly TRBD1 for D (5 bases). Germline CDR1 reads SGHDN; CDR2 reads FVKESK. V was cut by 1 base and J by 4 bases, with 11 bases left in between. The CDR3 has 15 residues. The CDR3: CASSQVPGGNQPQHF. The CDR3 DNA reads TGTGCCAGCAGCCAAGTACCCGGGGGTAATCAGCCCCAGCATTTT.

This sequence joins TRBV15 and TRBJ2-7, with 11 positions matching TRBD2. Trimming at V came to 0 bases and at J to 4 bases, leaving 5 bases not matched to a gene. The length of the CDR3 is 16 residues. Germline values: CDR1 LNHNV, CDR2 YYDKDF (reference sequence). In DNA, the CDR3 is TGTGCCACCAGCAGAGATGCCGGGACTAGCGGTTACGAGCAGTACTTC. This codes for CATSRDAGTSGYEQYF.

The V and J genes are TRBV6-1 and TRBJ1-4, with D possibly being TRBD1 (6 bases). The V gene lost 2 bases and the J gene lost 6 bases, with 10 bases spanning the gap. The CDR3 covers 14 residues. Germline V gives CDR1 MNHNS, CDR2 SASEGT. CDR3 residues: CASSELPGDEKLFF. The CDR3 DNA reads TGTGCCAGCAGTGAACTCCCAGGGGATGAAAAACTGTTTTTT.

The J gene is TRBJ1-5, the V gene TRBV5-6; TRBD1 matches 10 bases. J was trimmed by 1 base and V by 3 bases; bases with no gene match: 1. CDR1 is SGHDT and CDR2 is YYEEEE in the germline V gene. The CDR3 sequence is 15 residues long. The CDR3 loop is CASSWTGGSNQPQHF. CDR3 in DNA: TGTGCCAGCAGCTGGACAGGGGGAAGCAATCAGCCCCAGCATTTT. The complete variable domain, with remaining parts taken from reference TRBV5-6 and TRBJ1-5, reads DAGVTQSPTHLIKTRGQQVTLRCSPKSGHDTVSWYQQALGQGPQFIFQYYEEEERQRGNFPDRFSGHQFPNYSSELNVNALLLGDSALYLCASSWTGGSNQPQHFGDGTRLSIL.

The CDR3 here is CASSPPGGYEKLFF. The CDR3 DNA reads TGTGCCAGCAGTCCTCCGGGGGGTTATGAAAAACTGTTTTTT. This chain links TRBV27 with TRBJ1-4; the D gene is possibly TRBD1 (5 bases). The length of the CDR3 is 14 residues. Germline CDR1 MNHEY, CDR2 SMNVEV (reference sequence). V lost 5 bases, J lost 6 bases, and 13 bases lay in between. The full variable domain, its missing parts supplied by reference TRBV27 and TRBJ1-4, is EAQVTQNPRYLITVTGKKLTVTCSQNMNHEYMSWYRQDPGLGLRQIYYSMNVEVTDKGDVPEGYKVSRKEKRNFPLILESPSPNQTSLYFCASSPPGGYEKLFFGSGTQLSVL.

The chain has TRBV7-9 and TRBJ2-3; no definite D call. Germline V lookup: CDR1 SEHNR, CDR2 FQNEAQ (reference sequence). Between the trimmed V and J ends, which lost 0 bases and 1 base, there was a span of 8 bases. There are 15 residues in the CDR3. CDR3 sequence (DNA): TGTGCCAGCAGCTTAGCCGGCGGCCGCACAGATACGCAGTATTTT. Translated, it gives CASSLAGGRTDTQYF.

The rearrangement uses TRBV27 and TRBJ2-7, with 7 positions matching TRBD2. Germline trimming cut 7 bases from V and 0 bases from J; bases unmatched to any gene: 12. CDR3 length: 16 amino acids. CDR1 MNHEY and CDR2 SMNVEV come from the germline V gene (reference sequence). CDR3 sequence reads: CASTRGKRGSSYEQYF. The CDR3 nucleotides are TGTGCCAGCACCCGTGGCAAGCGGGGCAGCTCCTACGAGCAGTACTTC.

This sequence joins TRBV6-6 and TRBJ1-5, with D possibly being TRBD1 (5 bases). CDR3 length: 13 residues. V was clipped by 2 bases and J by 5 bases, with 7 bases between them. Germline lookup yields CDR1 MNHNY and CDR2 SVGAGI (reference sequence). The CDR3 DNA follows: TGTGCCAGCAGTTACAAAGGGGATCAGCCCCAGCATTTT. It yields the protein CASSYKGDQPQHF.

This clone was found once. This chain joins TRBV5-1 and TRBJ2-2, with 10 nucleotides matching TRBD2. This CDR3 contains 16 residues. Trimming cost V 4 bases and J 1 base; bases outside gene matches: 4. The germline V gene encodes CDR1 SGHRS and CDR2 YFSETQ. The DNA of the CDR3 is TGCGCCAGCAGCACCACTAGCGGGATGAACACCGGGGAGCTGTTTTTT. Translated: CASSTTSGMNTGELFF.

CDR3 region: CASSLTTGELFF. The CDR3 nucleotides read TGTGCCAGCAGCCTAACCACCGGGGAGCTGTTTTTT. The V call is TRBV12-3 or TRBV12-4, the J call TRBJ2-2; D uncertain. V gave up 6 bases and J gave up 4 bases, with 6 bases separating them. There are 12 residues in the CDR3.

This chain links TRBV3-1 (or the pseudogene TRBV3-2) with TRBJ1-5, with D hard to call. CDR1 is LGHDT, CDR2 YNNKEL, per germline (reference sequence). Deletions cut 1 base from V and 6 bases from J, with 4 bases between. This CDR3 is 12 amino acids long. CDR3 DNA: TGTGCCAGCAGCCAAGCGCGTCAGCCCCAGCATTTT. As protein: CASSQARQPQHF.

The genes are TRBV5-1 and TRBJ1-1; weak D call: TRBD1 (6 bases). The CDR3 length is 13 residues. Germline CDR1 and CDR2: SGHRS and YFSETQ. V was pared by 2 bases and J by 4 bases, with 9 bases between. The CDR3 loop reads CASSFIGGTEAFF. CDR3 nucleotides: TGCGCCAGCAGCTTTATAGGGGGCACTGAAGCTTTCTTT.

The chain has TRBV27 and TRBJ2-3, with D perhaps matching TRBD2 (6 bases). Trimming shortened V by 5 bases and J by 2 bases, and 17 bases separated the two germline ends. This CDR3 is 16 amino acids long. Germline CDR1 is MNHEY and CDR2 is SMNVEV (reference sequence). The CDR3 DNA reads TGTGCCAGCAGTCACCGGGATCGGGGGTCCACAGATACGCAGTATTTT. This codes for CASSHRDRGSTDTQYF.

This clone is a singleton in its sample. V usage is TRBV19 and J usage is TRBJ1-1, with 9 bases matching TRBD1. The CDR3 loop spans 14 amino acids. V gave up 8 bases and J gave up 4 bases; unmatched junction bases: 8. Germline CDR1 LNHDA, CDR2 SQIVND (reference sequence). The CDR3 sequence: CASLTGTGSTEAFF. CDR3 sequence (DNA): TGTGCCAGTTTAACCGGGACAGGGTCCACTGAAGCTTTCTTT.

V and J are TRBV29-1 and TRBJ2-4; D might be TRBD2 (6 bases). CDR1 and CDR2 (germline): SQVTM, ANQGSEA. The CDR3 length is 14 residues. Trimming stripped 7 bases from V and 0 bases from J, with 13 bases between. The chain's CDR3 is CSAWAGLAKNIQYF. CDR3 sequence (DNA): TGCAGCGCTTGGGCGGGACTAGCCAAAAACATTCAGTACTTC. Full variable domain (remainder filled in from reference TRBV29-1 and TRBJ2-4): SAVISQKPSRDICQRGTSLTIQCQVDSQVTMMFWYRQQPGQSLTLIATANQGSEATYESGFVIDKFPISRPNLTFSTLTVSNMSPEDSSIYLCSAWAGLAKNIQYFGAGTRLSVL.

This chain connects TRBV4-1 to TRBJ1-3; tentatively, D is TRBD1 (5 bases). The ends were cut back, 0 bases at V and 5 bases at J, with 11 bases in the middle. The germline V gene encodes CDR1 MGHRA and CDR2 YSYEKL. The CDR3 loop spans 15 amino acids. In nucleotides, the CDR3 is TGCGCCAGCAGCCAAGATCGGCCAGGGAGAAACACCATATATTTT. This codes for CASSQDRPGRNTIYF.

The chain links TRBV28 to TRBJ1-2; tentative D call: TRBD1 (6 bases). Trimming pared 4 bases from V and 8 bases from J, leaving 23 bases between. Germline V gives CDR1 MDHEN, CDR2 SYDVKM. This CDR3 is built from 16 residues. The DNA of the CDR3 is TGTGCCAGCAGTTCACACATTACAGGGTATCTGATGGGCTACACCTTC. This encodes CASSSHITGYLMGYTF.

A few counts support this clone. The chain uses TRBV5-1 and TRBJ2-3; TRBD1 aligns across 7 bases. The CDR3 has 15 residues. Per the germline V gene, CDR1 is SGHRS and CDR2 is YFSETQ. J gave up 0 bases and V 4 bases, and 5 bases lay outside the gene matches. The CDR3 DNA reads TGCGCCAGCAGCCAGGGGGACCCTAGCACAGATACGCAGTATTTT. Translating gives CASSQGDPSTDTQYF. The full variable domain, with the rest looked up from reference TRBV5-1 and TRBJ2-3, is KAGVTQTPRYLIKTRGQQVTLSCSPISGHRSVSWYQQTPGQGLQFLFEYFSETQRNKGNFPGRFSGRQFSNSRSEMNVSTLELGDSALYLCASSQGDPSTDTQYFGPGTRLTVL.

V and J are TRBV28 and TRBJ1-5; D is ambiguous. This CDR3 has 14 amino acids. V was trimmed by 8 bases and J by 3 bases, leaving 14 bases between them. Germline CDR1 and CDR2: MDHEN and SYDVKM. In DNA, the CDR3 is TGTGCCAGCGGGTCCGCGGCAAACAATCAGCCCCAGCATTTT. This translates into CASGSAANNQPQHF.

The chain uses TRBV3-1 (or the pseudogene TRBV3-2) and TRBJ2-5, with 7 bases aligning to TRBD1. Germline V lookup: CDR1 LGHDT, CDR2 YNNKEL (reference sequence). After removal of 3 bases from V and 5 bases from J, the junction contained 9 bases not matched to a gene. The CDR3 totals 15 residues. In DNA form, the CDR3 reads TGTGCCAGCAGCCACACAGGGGTGGGAGTGGAGACCCAGTACTTC. Amino acids: CASSHTGVGVETQYF.